The 30 T cell receptor beta chains reported below all come from one sample, sequenced in a study of human T cells and chemical hapten exposure. TCRdb reprocessed the RACE reads with MiXCR, giving one entry per CDR3 protein. Altogether 120,000 or so distinct CDR3 sequences are present, about 13% being singletons, with the ten largest covering roughly 2.8%. Time point indicated: pre-sensitization, week 0. The treatment: therapeutic diphenylcyclopropenone sensitization with weekly scalp DPC. The sequences come from whole blood, collected in connection with sensitization to the hapten diphenylcyclopropenone (DPC). The receptors were sampled from a young woman with alopecia areata. Some clones in this sample may be carry-over from other donors' samples.

The chain couples TRBV4-3 to TRBJ1-2, with D hard to call. This CDR3 is built from 13 residues. V was pared by 4 bases and J by 4 bases, with 10 bases between. Germline CDR1 LGHNA, CDR2 YSLEER. The CDR3 here is CASSPQRAYGYTF. CDR3 in DNA: TGCGCCAGCAGCCCCCAGAGGGCCTATGGCTACACCTTC.

A few counts support this clonotype. The V and J genes are TRBV5-6 and TRBJ2-3; TRBD2 aligns across 7 bases. Looked up from germline, CDR1 is SGHDT and CDR2 is YYEEEE. After removal of 2 bases from V and 5 bases from J, the junction contained 8 bases not matched to a gene. CDR3 size: 15 residues. The chain's CDR3 is CASSLTGGLGDTQYF. As DNA, the CDR3 is TGTGCCAGCAGCTTAACGGGGGGATTGGGAGATACGCAGTATTTT.

CDR3: CASSPEAGHTDTQYF. CDR3 nucleotides: TGTGCCAGCAGCCCAGAAGCGGGGCACACAGATACGCAGTATTTT. The chain recombines TRBV6-5 with TRBJ2-3; TRBD2 agrees at 7 bases. From germline, CDR1 is MNHEY and CDR2 SVGAGI. The CDR3 spans 15 residues. Trimming took 6 bases from V and 2 from J; bases not matched to a gene: 8.

In its sample, this clonotype was seen a few times. The J gene is TRBJ1-2, the V gene TRBV4-2; D gene ambiguous. CDR1 and CDR2 (germline): LGHNA, YNFKEQ. Between the trimmed V and J ends, which lost 1 base and 6 bases, there was a span of 18 bases. This CDR3 is 16 amino acids long. The CDR3 protein is CASSQGSGQPYDGYTF. The CDR3 DNA is TGTGCCAGCAGCCAAGGCTCCGGGCAGCCATACGATGGCTACACCTTC.

This clonotype occurred many times. This chain links TRBV7-9 with TRBJ1-2; tentatively, D is TRBD1 (6 bases). The germline V gene has CDR1 SEHNR and CDR2 FQNEAQ (reference sequence). The CDR3 length is 19 residues. V lost 0 bases and J 1 base, leaving 21 bases between the germline ends. Here the CDR3 reads CASSLALGRDTAINYGYTF. Written as DNA, the CDR3 is TGTGCCAGCAGCTTAGCGCTAGGAAGGGACACGGCGATTAACTATGGCTACACCTTC.

This clonotype was recorded at least ten times. The CDR3 DNA is TGTGCCAGCAGTCCTTCCCACGTGGGGAGGGCCGGCTATGGCTACACCTTC. As protein: CASSPSHVGRAGYGYTF. V usage is TRBV27 and J usage is TRBJ1-2; D unclear. Between the trimmed V and J ends, which lost 5 bases and 4 bases, there was a span of 23 bases. Germline CDR1 MNHEY, CDR2 SMNVEV (reference sequence). This CDR3 has 17 residues.

This clonotype was recorded once. This chain uses TRBV20-1 with TRBJ2-1; the match to TRBD2 covers 12 bases. This CDR3 region has 19 residues. In germline, CDR1 is DFQATT, CDR2 SNEGSKA (reference sequence). The trim removed 6 bases at V and 0 bases at J, leaving 15 bases unmatched. This chain's CDR3 is CSAHSRRLAGGSSYNEQFF. CDR3 sequence (DNA): TGCAGTGCCCATAGCCGGCGGCTAGCGGGGGGGAGCTCCTACAATGAGCAGTTCTTC.

This chain connects TRBV29-1 to TRBJ2-7; 7 bases map to TRBD1. Germline V gives CDR1 SQVTM, CDR2 ANQGSEA. V shed 3 bases, J shed 2 bases, and the junction held 1 base outside the gene matches. CDR3 length: 12 amino acids. The CDR3 spells CSVEGTAYEQYF. CDR3 nucleotides: TGCAGCGTTGAGGGGACAGCCTACGAGCAGTACTTC.

This clonotype was recorded a few times. This rearrangement joins TRBV28 to TRBJ2-3; 9 nucleotides match TRBD2. CDR3 length equals 15 residues. The junction had 7 bases not matched to a gene; V was cut back by 8 bases and J by 1 base. Germline V gene data show CDR1 as MDHEN and CDR2 as SYDVKM. CDR3 coding DNA: TGTGCCAGCGGAATCCAGCGGGGGGGCACAGATACGCAGTATTTT. Residues: CASGIQRGGTDTQYF.

The chain carries TRBV3-1 and TRBJ1-3, with 11 nucleotides matching TRBD1. J gave up 0 bases and V 3 bases, and 10 bases lay outside the gene matches. In germline, CDR1 is LGHDT, CDR2 YNNKEL (reference sequence). The length of the CDR3 is 19 residues. This CDR3 is CASSHGRGTGGYSGNTIYF. Here the CDR3 DNA reads TGTGCCAGCAGCCACGGCCGCGGGACAGGGGGTTACTCTGGAAACACCATATATTTT.

In its sample, this clonotype was seen a few times. The J gene is TRBJ2-7, the V gene TRBV20-1; D not resolved. V lost 7 bases and J 1 base, leaving 14 bases between the germline ends. CDR1 DFQATT and CDR2 SNEGSKA come from the germline V gene (reference sequence). The CDR3 spans 13 residues. In DNA form, the CDR3 reads TGCAGTGGTGTTTGGGCTTTTTCCTACGAGCAGTACTTC. The encoded protein is CSGVWAFSYEQYF.

This clonotype was detected many times. V is TRBV6-2 or TRBV6-3 and J is TRBJ1-5; 9 bases are a match to TRBD1. Germline trimming cut 2 bases from V and 6 bases from J; bases unmatched to any gene: 8. The length of the CDR3 is 16 residues. The germline gives CDR1 MNHEY, CDR2 SVGEGT. DNA for the CDR3: TGTGCCAGCAGTTACGGGGGACAGGGATTCCCTCAGCCCCAGCATTTT. Amino acids: CASSYGGQGFPQPQHF.

The chain carries TRBV6-2 or TRBV6-3 and TRBJ1-1; D remains unclear. Germline CDR1 and CDR2: MNHEY and SVGEGT. The CDR3 has 11 residues. With 8 bases removed from V and 3 bases from J, the gap between germline ends came to 7 bases. CDR3 sequence (DNA): TGTGCCAGCTCTGGCTACACTGAAGCTTTCTTT. Amino acids: CASSGYTEAFF.

The sample holds a few counts of this clonotype. V usage is TRBV20-1 and J usage is TRBJ2-4, with 10 bases matching TRBD2. CDR3 length equals 15 residues. From germline, CDR1 is DFQATT and CDR2 SNEGSKA (reference sequence). V was clipped by 1 base and J by 2 bases; unmatched bases: 2. Written as DNA, the CDR3 is TGCAGTGCTAGAGGTAGCGGGGGGACCAAAAACATTCAGTACTTC. Encoded protein: CSARGSGGTKNIQYF.

This sequence joins TRBV2 and TRBJ2-7; D is undetermined. The V gene lost 4 bases and the J gene lost 6 bases, with 16 bases spanning the gap. This CDR3 contains 14 residues. From germline, CDR1 is SNHLY and CDR2 FYNNEI. CDR3 nucleotide sequence: TGTGCCAGCAGTGTTACCAAGTTCCTCTCCGAGCAGTACTTC. This gives the protein CASSVTKFLSEQYF.

The rearrangement uses TRBV6-2 or TRBV6-3 and TRBJ1-1, with D possibly matching TRBD1 (6 bases). The CDR3 totals 16 residues. Germline values: CDR1 MNHEY, CDR2 SVGEGT. The V end lost 8 bases, the J end lost 1 base, and 20 bases lay between the germline ends. CDR3 residues: CASRTLPGTQNTEAFF. CDR3 bases: TGTGCCAGCCGAACCCTACCCGGGACACAGAACACTGAAGCTTTCTTT.

This clonotype has a handful of counts. DNA of the CDR3: TGTGCCAGCAGCGCCGTAAGTGGTAGCTCCTACGAGCAGTACTTC. Residues: CASSAVSGSSYEQYF. The chain recombines TRBV2 with TRBJ2-7; D remains ambiguous. The CDR3 has 15 amino acids. The germline V and J ends were trimmed by 6 bases and 0 bases, with 15 bases remaining between them. In germline, CDR1 is SNHLY, CDR2 FYNNEI.

This clonotype was picked up a small number of times. V is TRBV5-5 and J is TRBJ1-2, with 7 bases lining up with TRBD1. V gave up 2 bases and J gave up 0 bases; unmatched junction bases: 4. CDR3 length: 15 residues. CDR1 and CDR2 from the germline V gene are SGHKS and YYEKEE (reference sequence). The DNA of the CDR3 is TGTGCCAGCAGCTTTCCAGGGGGTACTAACTATGGCTACACCTTC. It encodes CASSFPGGTNYGYTF.

This clonotype turned up a few times. The chain recombines TRBV28 with TRBJ1-6; 7 bases are a match to TRBD1. The ends lost 2 bases at V and 6 bases at J; junction bases unmatched: 4. Per germline, CDR1 MDHEN and CDR2 SYDVKM. The CDR3 is 15 residues long. CDR3 residues: CASSLTGEANSPLHF. DNA of the CDR3: TGTGCCAGCAGTTTAACAGGGGAGGCTAATTCACCCCTCCACTTT.

The chain joins TRBV4-3 to TRBJ2-7; a possible D gene is TRBD2 (6 bases). Trimming removed 1 base at V and 2 bases at J, with 15 bases between. The CDR3 sequence is 16 residues long. Germline values: CDR1 LGHNA, CDR2 YSLEER. The CDR3 sequence: CASSQVLTRETYEQYF. As DNA, the CDR3 is TGCGCCAGCAGCCAAGTCCTGACACGGGAGACCTACGAGCAGTACTTC.

This chain joins TRBV18 and TRBJ2-6; 7 bases align to TRBD1. The CDR3 is made up of 13 amino acids. The germline V gene encodes CDR1 KGHSH and CDR2 LQKENI. Trimming cost V 3 bases and J 11 bases; bases outside gene matches: 4. The chain's CDR3 is CASSPIDRDVLTF. In DNA, the CDR3 is TGTGCCAGCTCACCGATCGACAGGGACGTCCTGACTTTC.

This clonotype came up many times. The rearrangement links TRBV30 to TRBJ1-6, with D possibly matching TRBD1 (5 bases). Germline V gives CDR1 GTSNPN, CDR2 SVGIG (reference sequence). V shed 1 base and J shed 7 bases, with 11 bases lying between them. The CDR3 is 14 amino acids. CDR3 nucleotide sequence: TGTGCCTGGAGTGCCGGGACCCTAAATTCACCCCTCCACTTT. This translates into CAWSAGTLNSPLHF.

This clonotype was seen only a few times. This rearrangement joins TRBV28 to TRBJ2-4; 9 bases match TRBD2. Germline assignment: CDR1 MDHEN and CDR2 SYDVKM. V lost 7 bases, J lost 0 bases, and 10 bases stayed unmatched. The CDR3 is 17 amino acids. The CDR3 nucleotides are TGTGCCAGCACGAAGCGGGGGGCGTCCAGAGCCAAAAACATTCAGTACTTC. It translates to CASTKRGASRAKNIQYF. The entire variable domain, with the rest obtained from reference TRBV28 and TRBJ2-4, is as follows: DVKVTQSSRYLVKRTGEKVFLECVQDMDHENMFWYRQDPGLGLRLIYFSYDVKMKEKGDIPEGYSVSREKKERFSLILESASTNQTSMYLCASTKRGASRAKNIQYFGAGTRLSVL.

This clonotype appeared a few times. The chain employs TRBV13 and TRBJ2-1, with a weak D call TRBD1 (6 bases). This CDR3 region has 16 residues. Looked up from germline, CDR1 is PRHDT and CDR2 is FYEKMQ (reference sequence). Trimming took off 0 bases at V and 4 bases at J, with 13 bases between the two ends. CDR3 sequence reads: CASSLGGDRRYNEQFF. As DNA, the CDR3 is TGTGCCAGCAGCTTAGGCGGCGACAGGAGATACAATGAGCAGTTCTTC.

This clonotype appeared a few times. CDR3 in amino acids: CASGQGPSSQHF. The CDR3 DNA reads as TGTGCCAGCGGACAGGGGCCGTCGTCCCAGCATTTT. The J gene is TRBJ1-5, the V gene TRBV6-5; 9 positions match TRBD1. Germline values: CDR1 MNHEY, CDR2 SVGAGI. This CDR3 is built from 12 residues. The V gene end was trimmed by 8 bases and the J gene end by 11 bases; junction bases not matched to a gene: 7.

This clonotype showed up just a few times. The gene calls are TRBV18 and TRBJ1-2, with D unclear. V shed 6 bases and J shed 1 base, with 12 bases lying between them. CDR3 length: 14 residues. CDR1 KGHSH and CDR2 LQKENI come from the germline V gene. The CDR3 loop is CASSSDGINYGYTF. The CDR3 coding sequence is TGTGCCAGCTCCTCCGACGGCATTAACTATGGCTACACCTTC.

The chain carries TRBV7-8 and TRBJ2-5, with 11 bases matching TRBD2. Trimming cost V 5 bases and J 5 bases; bases outside gene matches: 7. This CDR3 comprises 15 residues. CDR1 and CDR2 (germline): SGHVS, FQNEAQ. CDR3 protein: CASSELAGVHETQYF. The CDR3 DNA reads as TGTGCCAGCAGCGAACTAGCGGGGGTTCATGAGACCCAGTACTTC.

V usage is TRBV5-1 and J usage is TRBJ2-2; the D gene is possibly TRBD2 (5 bases). Deletions cut 6 bases from V and 1 base from J, with 10 bases between. From germline, CDR1 is SGHRS and CDR2 YFSETQ. The CDR3 covers 14 residues. The CDR3 is CASNAAGNTGELFF. CDR3 bases: TGCGCCAGCAACGCGGCGGGGAACACCGGGGAGCTGTTTTTT. Combining the CDR3 with reference TRBV5-1 and TRBJ2-2 gives the whole variable domain KAGVTQTPRYLIKTRGQQVTLSCSPISGHRSVSWYQQTPGQGLQFLFEYFSETQRNKGNFPGRFSGRQFSNSRSEMNVSTLELGDSALYLCASNAAGNTGELFFGEGSRLTVL.

The rearrangement joins TRBV11-2 to TRBJ1-2; D remains ambiguous. This CDR3 is built from 13 residues. V lost 5 bases, J lost 4 bases, and 11 bases lay in between. Germline-derived CDR1 and CDR2 are SGHAT and FQNNGV. CDR3 sequence reads: CASSPQGPYGYTF. In DNA form, the CDR3 reads TGTGCCAGCAGCCCCCAAGGACCCTATGGCTACACCTTC.

This clonotype was observed a handful of times. The chain uses TRBV4-3 and TRBJ1-2; TRBD1 is a possible D gene (5 bases). Trimming stripped 0 bases from V and 3 bases from J, with 20 bases between. Germline V gives CDR1 LGHNA, CDR2 YSLEER. This CDR3 has 18 amino acids. The chain's CDR3 is CASSQDERHPGGDYGYTF. CDR3 in DNA: TGCGCCAGCAGCCAAGATGAGCGACACCCTGGAGGGGACTATGGCTACACCTTC.